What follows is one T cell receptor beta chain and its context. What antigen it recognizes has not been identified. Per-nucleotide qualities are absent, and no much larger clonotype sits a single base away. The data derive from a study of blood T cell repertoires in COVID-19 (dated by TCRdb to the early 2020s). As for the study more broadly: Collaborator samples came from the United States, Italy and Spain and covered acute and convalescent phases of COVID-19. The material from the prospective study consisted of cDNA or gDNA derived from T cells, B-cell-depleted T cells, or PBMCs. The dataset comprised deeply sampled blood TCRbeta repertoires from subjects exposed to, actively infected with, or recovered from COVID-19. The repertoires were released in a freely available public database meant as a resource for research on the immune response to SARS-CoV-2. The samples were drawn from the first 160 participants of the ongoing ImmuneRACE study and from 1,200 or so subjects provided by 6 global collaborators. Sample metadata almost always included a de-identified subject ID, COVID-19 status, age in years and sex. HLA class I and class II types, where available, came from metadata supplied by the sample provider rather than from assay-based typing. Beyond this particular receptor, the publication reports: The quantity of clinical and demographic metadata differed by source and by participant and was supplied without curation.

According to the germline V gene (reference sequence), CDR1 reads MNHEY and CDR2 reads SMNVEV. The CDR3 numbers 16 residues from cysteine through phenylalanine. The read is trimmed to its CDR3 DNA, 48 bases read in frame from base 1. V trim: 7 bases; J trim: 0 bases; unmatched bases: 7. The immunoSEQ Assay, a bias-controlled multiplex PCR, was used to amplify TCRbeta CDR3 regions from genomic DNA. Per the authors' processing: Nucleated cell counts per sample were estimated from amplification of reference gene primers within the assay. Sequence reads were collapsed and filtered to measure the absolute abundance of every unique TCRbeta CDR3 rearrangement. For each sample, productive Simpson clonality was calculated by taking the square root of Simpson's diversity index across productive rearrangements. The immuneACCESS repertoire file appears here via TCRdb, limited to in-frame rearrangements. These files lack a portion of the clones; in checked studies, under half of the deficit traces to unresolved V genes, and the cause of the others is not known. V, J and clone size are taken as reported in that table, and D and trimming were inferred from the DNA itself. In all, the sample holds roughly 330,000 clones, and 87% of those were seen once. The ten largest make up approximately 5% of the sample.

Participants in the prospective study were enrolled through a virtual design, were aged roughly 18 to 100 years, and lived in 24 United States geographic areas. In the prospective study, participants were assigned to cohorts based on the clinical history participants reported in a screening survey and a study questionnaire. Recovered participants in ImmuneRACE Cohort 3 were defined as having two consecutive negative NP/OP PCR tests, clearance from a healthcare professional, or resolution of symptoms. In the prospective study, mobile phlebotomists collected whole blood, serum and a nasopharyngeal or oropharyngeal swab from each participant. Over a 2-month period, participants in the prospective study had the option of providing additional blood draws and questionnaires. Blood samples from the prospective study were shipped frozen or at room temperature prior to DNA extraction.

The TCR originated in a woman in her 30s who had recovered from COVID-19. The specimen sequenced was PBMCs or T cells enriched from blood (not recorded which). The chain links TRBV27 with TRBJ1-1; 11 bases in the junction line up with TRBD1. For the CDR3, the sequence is CASTGTGGRMNTEAFF. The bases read TGTGCCAGCACCGGGACAGGGGGGAGAATGAACACTGAAGCTTTCTTT.